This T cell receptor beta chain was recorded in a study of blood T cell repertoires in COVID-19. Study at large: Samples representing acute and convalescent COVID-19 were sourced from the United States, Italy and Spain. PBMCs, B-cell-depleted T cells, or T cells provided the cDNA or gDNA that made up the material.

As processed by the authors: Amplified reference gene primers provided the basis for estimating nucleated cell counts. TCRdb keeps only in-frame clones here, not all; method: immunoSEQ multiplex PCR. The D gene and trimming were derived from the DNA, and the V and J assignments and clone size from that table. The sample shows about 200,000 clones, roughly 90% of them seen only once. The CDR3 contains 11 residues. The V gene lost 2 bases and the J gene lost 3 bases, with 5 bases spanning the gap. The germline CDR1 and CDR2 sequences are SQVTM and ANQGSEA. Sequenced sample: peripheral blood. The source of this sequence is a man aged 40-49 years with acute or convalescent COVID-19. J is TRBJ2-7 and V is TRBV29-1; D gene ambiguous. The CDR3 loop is CSVENLYEQYF. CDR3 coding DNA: TGCAGCGTTGAAAATCTCTACGAGCAGTACTTC.